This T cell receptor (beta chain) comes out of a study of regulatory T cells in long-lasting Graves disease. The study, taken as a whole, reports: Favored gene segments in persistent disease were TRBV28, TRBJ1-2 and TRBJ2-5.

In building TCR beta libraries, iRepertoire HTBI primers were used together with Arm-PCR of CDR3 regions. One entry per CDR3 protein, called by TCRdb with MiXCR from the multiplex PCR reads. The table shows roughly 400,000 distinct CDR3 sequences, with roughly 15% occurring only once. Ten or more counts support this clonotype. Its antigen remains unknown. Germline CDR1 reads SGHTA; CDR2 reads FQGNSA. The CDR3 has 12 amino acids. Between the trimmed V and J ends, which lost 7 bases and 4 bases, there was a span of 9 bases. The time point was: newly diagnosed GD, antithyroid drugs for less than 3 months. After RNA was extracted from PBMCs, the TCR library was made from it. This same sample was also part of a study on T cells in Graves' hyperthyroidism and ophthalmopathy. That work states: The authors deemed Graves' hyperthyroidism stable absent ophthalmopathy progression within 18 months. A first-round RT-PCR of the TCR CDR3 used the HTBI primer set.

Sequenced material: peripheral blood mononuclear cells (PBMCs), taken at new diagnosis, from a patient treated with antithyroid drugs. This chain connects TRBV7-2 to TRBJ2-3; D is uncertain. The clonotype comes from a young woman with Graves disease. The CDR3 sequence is CASTHSPDTQYF. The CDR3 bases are TGTGCCAGCACCCACAGTCCAGATACGCAGTATTTT.